Described below is a single T cell receptor beta chain sequence and its context. What antigen it recognizes has not been identified. No much larger clone is present one base from it, and per-base qualities are unavailable. Library construction relied on RT-PCR. Instrument on record: Illumina HiSeq 2500. TCRdb ran its own pipeline on the public reads, namely fastp trimming at Q25 and MiXCR clone calling, and kept in-frame beta chains. Entries that share a CDR3 protein sequence are merged under the most common genes and DNA. Within this sample are 650,000 to 700,000 distinct CDR3 sequences, with around 16% of them counted one time only. Together, the top ten hold more than 9% of the sample. Including cysteine and phenylalanine, the CDR3 has 11 amino acids. CDR3 DNA only is kept here, 33 bases in frame from base 1. CDR1 SQVTM and CDR2 ANQGSEA are derived from the germline V gene. These data belong to a study of response to subunit inactivated influenza vaccine listed by TCRdb under 2018. Notes on the research overall: To follow how T cells responded to a trivalent subunit inactivated influenza vaccine, the researchers relied on deep quantitative profiling of the T cell receptor repertoire. Overall results and qualifications from the work: It was suggested by the authors that each seasonal influenza vaccination may recruit only a limited number of new T cells.

This clonotype was sampled from a man aged 50 to 60 who received an inactivated influenza vaccine. Donor details come from another sample of the same person, matched by shared clones. This material consisted of PBMCs from blood, taken less than 13 days after vaccination. The V and J genes are TRBV29-1 and TRBJ2-7; 9 bases in between match TRBD1. The bases are TGCAGGGACAGGGGTTCCTACGAGCAGTACTTC. It codes for CRDRGSYEQYF.